This T cell receptor beta chain was captured by sequencing in a study of T cell responses to AZD1222 COVID-19 vaccine. Looked up from germline, CDR1 is SNHLY and CDR2 is FYNNEI. Trimming left V 5 bases short and J 4 bases short, with 14 bases between. The CDR3 length is 14 residues. Only in-frame clones appear in the TCRdb table, and some are missing; sequencing was by immunoSEQ multiplex PCR. The data hold over 110,000 clones, with 92% observed a single time. Sequences were derived from peripheral blood, sampled 28 days after the second AZD1222 dose. This TCR derives from an adult who received the AZD1222 COVID-19 vaccine. J is TRBJ1-2 and V is TRBV2, with D unresolved. The CDR3 loop is CASSRGDGPYGYTF. The CDR3 region has the DNA TGTGCCAGCAGTCGCGGCGACGGACCCTATGGCTACACCTTC.